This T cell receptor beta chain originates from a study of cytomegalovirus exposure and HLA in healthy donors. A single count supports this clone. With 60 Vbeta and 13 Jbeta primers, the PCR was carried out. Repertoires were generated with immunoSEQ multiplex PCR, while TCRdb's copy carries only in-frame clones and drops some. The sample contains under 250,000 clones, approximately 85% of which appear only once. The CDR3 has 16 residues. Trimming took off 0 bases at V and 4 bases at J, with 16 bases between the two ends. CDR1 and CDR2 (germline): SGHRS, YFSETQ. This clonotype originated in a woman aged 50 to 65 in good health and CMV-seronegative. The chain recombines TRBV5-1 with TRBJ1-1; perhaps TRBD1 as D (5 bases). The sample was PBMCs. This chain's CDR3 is CASSLVSGIVITEAFF. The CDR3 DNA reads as TGCGCCAGCAGCTTGGTGTCAGGGATAGTTATCACTGAAGCTTTCTTT.